Presented here are 15 T cell receptor beta chains from one specimen sequenced in a study of blood T cell repertoires in COVID-19 (dated by TCRdb to 2018 to 2021). Preparation of the library involved the immunoSEQ multiplex PCR assay. TCRdb stores this immuneACCESS table with in-frame sequences only. Part of the clones is absent; in the studies checked, under half of the shortfall reflects unresolved V genes, and no reason is known for the rest. Across this sample there are around 98,000 clones, with roughly 83% seen only once. 17% of the sample is taken by the ten largest. Material: peripheral blood. The receptors shown here come from a woman aged 55-70 years with acute or convalescent COVID-19.

J is TRBJ2-1 and V is TRBV11-3; no firm D call. Trimming stripped 6 bases from V and 8 bases from J, with 14 bases between. The CDR3 contains 13 residues. Germline V gives CDR1 SGHNT, CDR2 YENEEA. The CDR3, as DNA: TGTGCCAGCAGTCAAACTGGTTACGATGAGCAGTTCTTC. Translation gives CASSQTGYDEQFF.

The chain has TRBV18 and TRBJ1-2; D is unclear. CDR3 length equals 12 residues. V lost 5 bases to trimming and J lost 3 bases, with 7 bases between them. Germline V gene lookup returns CDR1 KGHSH and CDR2 LQKENI. This CDR3 reads CASSTGYYGYTF. In DNA form, the CDR3 reads TGTGCCAGCTCAACGGGATACTATGGCTACACCTTC.

The CDR3 here is CASSLARAGRVNEQFF. The CDR3, as DNA: TGCGCCAGCAGCTTGGCCCGGGCGGGGAGAGTCAATGAGCAGTTCTTC. The chain employs TRBV5-1 and TRBJ2-1; perhaps TRBD2 as D (6 bases). CDR1 is SGHRS, CDR2 YFSETQ, per germline. V was trimmed by 0 bases and J by 6 bases, leaving 16 bases between them. The CDR3 loop spans 16 amino acids.

The CDR3 bases are TGTGCCAGCTCACCGGGCGGGACAGGGAGAATCTATGGCTACACCTTC. As protein: CASSPGGTGRIYGYTF. V usage is TRBV18 and J usage is TRBJ1-2; 9 nucleotides line up with TRBD1. CDR3 length: 16 amino acids. Looked up from germline, CDR1 is KGHSH and CDR2 is LQKENI. V shed 3 bases, J shed 4 bases, and the junction held 9 bases outside the gene matches.

The CDR3 region is CASSLAIANTGELFF. CDR3 DNA sequence: TGTGCCAGCAGTTTAGCGATCGCGAACACCGGGGAGCTGTTTTTT. V is TRBV6-6 and J is TRBJ2-2; weak D call: TRBD2 (5 bases). Germline assignment: CDR1 MNHNY and CDR2 SVGAGI (reference sequence). The CDR3 length is 15 residues. V lost 4 bases and J lost 0, with 9 bases in between.

This clone was observed once. The DNA for the CDR3 is TGTGCCAGCAGCTTGGAAAGACAGGGCGGTGGCTACACCTTC. Translating gives CASSLERQGGGYTF. The rearrangement links TRBV5-8 to TRBJ1-2; TRBD1 matches at 7 bases. CDR1 and CDR2 (germline): SGHTS, YDEGEE. The CDR3 runs to 14 residues. J was trimmed by 7 bases and V by 0 bases; bases with no gene match: 6.

V usage is TRBV7-9 and J usage is TRBJ1-2; a possible D gene is TRBD1 (5 bases). The CDR3 runs to 15 residues. V was shortened by 5 bases and J by 1 base, with 14 bases between the two germline ends. Looked up from germline, CDR1 is SEHNR and CDR2 is FQNEAQ (reference sequence). Here the CDR3 DNA reads TGTGCCAGCAGCATAGACAGCCGATTTAACTATGGCTACACCTTC. Translated, it gives CASSIDSRFNYGYTF.

The chain combines TRBV29-1 with TRBJ2-3; no clear D. CDR3 length equals 13 residues. Germline values: CDR1 SQVTM, CDR2 ANQGSEA. V shed 3 bases and J shed 3 bases, with 10 bases lying between them. CDR3 nucleotides: TGCAGCGTTGACGGCGGTACAACAGATACGCAGTATTTT. It translates to CSVDGGTTDTQYF.

The chain couples TRBV27 to TRBJ1-6; 9 bases map to TRBD1. The ends lost 4 bases at V and 9 bases at J; junction bases unmatched: 4. There are 14 residues in the CDR3. Per germline, CDR1 MNHEY and CDR2 SMNVEV (reference sequence). CDR3 in amino acids: CASSSTGGGSPLHF. The CDR3 DNA is TGTGCCAGCAGTTCGACAGGGGGGGGTTCACCCCTCCACTTT.

The chain joins TRBV2 to TRBJ1-4; no definite D call. V was clipped by 4 bases and J by 5 bases, with 11 bases between them. Germline loops: CDR1 SNHLY, CDR2 FYNNEI. The CDR3 extends over 14 amino acids. CDR3 amino acids: CASSAGRGNEKLFF. CDR3 bases: TGTGCCAGCAGTGCGGGCCGGGGAAATGAAAAACTGTTTTTT.

The chain links TRBV6-5 to TRBJ2-2, with D possibly matching TRBD2 (6 bases). This CDR3 has 15 amino acids. Trimming stripped 5 bases from V and 4 bases from J, with 14 bases between. CDR1 is MNHEY and CDR2 is SVGAGI in the germline V gene. Written as DNA, the CDR3 is TGTGCCAGCAGTACCATAGGCGGGGCCACCGGGGAGCTGTTTTTT. Its translation is CASSTIGGATGELFF.

This clone was seen a handful of times. V and J are TRBV11-1 and TRBJ2-7; 7 bases agree with TRBD1. There are 14 residues in the CDR3. Germline trimming cut 5 bases from V and 3 bases from J; bases unmatched to any gene: 7. The V gene's germline CDR1 is SGHAT and CDR2 FQDESV (reference sequence). In DNA, the CDR3 is TGTGCCAGCAGCCTACACCGACAGGGCTACGAGCAGTACTTC. As protein: CASSLHRQGYEQYF.

This chain uses TRBV24-1 with TRBJ2-1; TRBD1 might be the D (6 bases). CDR1 and CDR2 from the germline V gene are KGHDR and SFDVKD. V lost 6 bases, J lost 4 bases, and 21 bases lay in between. The CDR3 is made up of 17 amino acids. CDR3: CATSSAEPGQIYNEQFF. The CDR3 region has the DNA TGTGCCACCAGTTCGGCCGAACCGGGACAAATATACAATGAGCAGTTCTTC.

The chain has TRBV5-5 and TRBJ2-1, with D perhaps TRBD1 (5 bases). The V end was cut by 1 base, the J end by 9 bases, with 14 bases between. Germline CDR1 reads SGHKS; CDR2 reads YYEKEE (reference sequence). The CDR3 loop spans 14 amino acids. For the CDR3, the DNA is TGTGCCAGCAGCTTGTGGGGCAGGGTTGGTGAGCAGTTCTTC. Amino acid sequence: CASSLWGRVGEQFF.

CDR3 region: CASSIDGRGGNIQYF. Written as DNA, the CDR3 is TGTGCCAGTAGTATTGATGGGAGGGGGGGAAACATTCAGTACTTC. The chain has TRBV19 and TRBJ2-4; D perhaps matches TRBD2 (7 bases). This CDR3 has 15 amino acids. In germline, CDR1 is LNHDA, CDR2 SQIVND (reference sequence). Trimming left V 3 bases short and J 6 bases short, with 15 bases between.